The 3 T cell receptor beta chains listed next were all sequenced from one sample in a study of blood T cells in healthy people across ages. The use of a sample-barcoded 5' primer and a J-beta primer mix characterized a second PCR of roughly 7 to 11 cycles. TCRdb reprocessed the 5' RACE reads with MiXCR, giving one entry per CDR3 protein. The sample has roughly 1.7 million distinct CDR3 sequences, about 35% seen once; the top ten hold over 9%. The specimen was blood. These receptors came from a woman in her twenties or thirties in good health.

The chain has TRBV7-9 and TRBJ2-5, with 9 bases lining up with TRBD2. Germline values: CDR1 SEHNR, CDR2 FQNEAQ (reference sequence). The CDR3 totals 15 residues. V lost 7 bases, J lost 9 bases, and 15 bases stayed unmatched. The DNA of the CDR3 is TGTGCCAGCACCATTTGGACTAGCGCGGTGACGGCCCAGTACTTC. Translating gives CASTIWTSAVTAQYF. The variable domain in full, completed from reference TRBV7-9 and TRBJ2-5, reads DTGVSQNPRHKITKRGQNVTFRCDPISEHNRLYWYRQTLGQGPEFLTYFQNEAQLEKSRLLSDRFSAERPKGSFSTLEIQRTEQGDSAMYLCASTIWTSAVTAQYFGPGTRLLVL.

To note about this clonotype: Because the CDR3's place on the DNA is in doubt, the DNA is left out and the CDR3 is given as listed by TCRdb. Here the CDR3 reads CASSLEREVYNEQFF. The chain uses TRBV28 and TRBJ2-1; the table names TRBD1, a call not compared with the DNA. Germline V gene sequence: CDR1 MDHEN, CDR2 SYDVKM. Both ends counted, the CDR3 spans 15 residues.

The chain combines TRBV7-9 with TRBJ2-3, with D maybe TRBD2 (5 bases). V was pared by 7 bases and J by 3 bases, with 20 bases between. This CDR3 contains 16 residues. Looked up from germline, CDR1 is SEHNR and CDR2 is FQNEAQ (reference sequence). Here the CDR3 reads CASISESGIRTDTQYF. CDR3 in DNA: TGTGCCAGCATTTCCGAGAGCGGCATAAGGACAGATACGCAGTATTTT.